The 21 T cell receptor beta chains listed next were all sequenced from one sample in a study of T cells in Graves' hyperthyroidism and ophthalmopathy. Regions amplified from RNA transcripts were the TCR beta CDR3 regions. HTBI primers were used for first-round RT-PCR of the TCR CDR3. TCRdb re-called the multiplex PCR reads with MiXCR, one entry per CDR3 protein. The table lists approximately 600,000 distinct CDR3 sequences, more than 11% of them singletons, with 4.5% to 6% in the top ten. Sequenced material: blood. These receptors were taken from a woman under 40 with Graves' hyperthyroidism that later progressed to Graves' ophthalmopathy.

In this sample, this clonotype turned up many times. The chain carries TRBV7-9 and TRBJ2-1; TRBD1 is a possible D gene (5 bases). The CDR3 consists of 15 residues. Trimming stripped 3 bases from V and 5 bases from J, with 14 bases between. Germline CDR1 is SEHNR and CDR2 is FQNEAQ (reference sequence). Written as DNA, the CDR3 is TGTGCCAGCAGCTTGGGGCTAGACAGCCACAATGAGCAGTTCTTC. Its translation is CASSLGLDSHNEQFF.

This clonotype came up many times. V is TRBV30 and J is TRBJ1-4; no reliable D call. The V end was cut by 3 bases, the J end by 2 bases, with 7 bases between. CDR1 and CDR2 (germline): GTSNPN, SVGIG (reference sequence). The CDR3 loop spans 13 amino acids. The CDR3 region is CAWRRGTNEKLFF. CDR3 coding DNA: TGTGCCTGGAGGCGCGGGACTAATGAAAAACTGTTTTTT. Full variable domain (outside the CDR3, taken from reference TRBV30 and TRBJ1-4): SQTIHQWPATLVQPVGSPLSLECTVEGTSNPNLYWYRQAAGRGLQLLFYSVGIGQISSEVPQNLSASRPQDRQFILSSKKLLLSDSGFYLCAWRRGTNEKLFFGSGTQLSVL.

This clonotype showed up many times. The J gene is TRBJ2-1, the V gene TRBV6-2 or TRBV6-3; 10 bases match TRBD2. Germline assignment: CDR1 MNHEY and CDR2 SVGEGT. There are 20 residues in the CDR3. The trim removed 6 bases at V and 0 bases at J, leaving 17 bases unmatched. CDR3 coding DNA: TGTGCCAGCAGAACCATAGGACTAGCGGAACGAAAATTCTCCTACAATGAGCAGTTCTTC. Translating gives CASRTIGLAERKFSYNEQFF.

At least ten counts were recorded for this clonotype. V and J are TRBV28 and TRBJ1-5, with a tentative D call TRBD1 (5 bases). The germline CDR1 and CDR2 sequences are MDHEN and SYDVKM. The CDR3 sequence is 14 residues long. The V and J ends lost 7 bases and 4 bases respectively, with 14 bases between them. DNA for the CDR3: TGTGCCAGCATTCTCTCGGGACGGAATCAGCCCCAGCATTTT. It specifies CASILSGRNQPQHF.

The sample holds many counts of this clonotype. CDR3: CASRPQGRWEKLFF. In DNA, the CDR3 is TGTGCCAGCAGGCCCCAGGGGAGGTGGGAAAAACTGTTTTTT. The chain is built from TRBV12-3 or TRBV12-4 and TRBJ1-4, with D perhaps TRBD1 (6 bases). Between the trimmed V and J ends, which lost 6 bases and 8 bases, there was a span of 16 bases. The CDR3 has 14 amino acids.

The genes are TRBV6-2 or TRBV6-3 and TRBJ2-2; TRBD2 matches 14 bases. The CDR3 is made up of 19 amino acids. Germline V gives CDR1 MNHEY, CDR2 SVGEGT. Trimming cost V 5 bases and J 6 bases; bases outside gene matches: 14. The DNA of the CDR3 is TGTGCCAGCAGTCCTCCCGGGACTAGCGGGAGTGGTGTTTCCGGGGAGCTGTTTTTT. It translates to CASSPPGTSGSGVSGELFF.

This clonotype occurred many times. CDR3 residues: CSVPRGGSYNEQFF. Here the CDR3 DNA reads TGCAGCGTCCCGAGGGGCGGTTCCTACAATGAGCAGTTCTTC. The genes are TRBV29-1 and TRBJ2-1; D possibly uses TRBD1 or TRBD2 (5 bases each). The germline gives CDR1 SQVTM, CDR2 ANQGSEA. Trimming removed 6 bases from V and 1 base from J, with 13 bases in between. The CDR3 loop spans 14 amino acids.

This clonotype was seen ten or more times. This chain uses TRBV7-3 with TRBJ2-2; no definite D call. The CDR3 spans 15 residues. The V end was cut by 4 bases, the J end by 2 bases, with 11 bases between. The germline V gene has CDR1 SGHTA and CDR2 FQGTGA. CDR3 nucleotides: TGTGCCAGCAGCTCCATCGCCTACAACACCGGGGAGCTGTTTTTT. It yields the protein CASSSIAYNTGELFF.

This clonotype was seen ten or more times. The V and J genes are TRBV20-1 and TRBJ1-1; D not certain. Looked up from germline, CDR1 is DFQATT and CDR2 is SNEGSKA (reference sequence). The CDR3 is 14 amino acids. V gave up 3 bases and J gave up 1 base, with 12 bases separating them. The CDR3 here is CSASRAGPNTEAFF. The CDR3 bases are TGCAGTGCTAGTAGGGCAGGCCCGAACACTGAAGCTTTCTTT.

This clonotype has a count of ten or more. This rearrangement joins TRBV5-6 to TRBJ2-1; D remains unclear. Between the trimmed V and J ends, which lost 4 bases and 10 bases, there was a span of 12 bases. Germline CDR1 SGHDT, CDR2 YYEEEE. The CDR3 covers 12 residues. The CDR3 coding sequence is TGTGCCAGCAGCCGCTCAGGACCCGAGCAGTTCTTC. Its translation: CASSRSGPEQFF.

This clonotype was seen many times. The chain employs TRBV24-1 and TRBJ1-2; D is ambiguous. The CDR3 runs 12 residues. V was cut by 7 bases and J by 7 bases, with 12 bases left in between. In germline, CDR1 is KGHDR, CDR2 SFDVKD. DNA for the CDR3: TGTGCCACCAGGTCCCCGGAGGTTGGCTACACCTTC. This sequence encodes CATRSPEVGYTF.

The table lists this clonotype with many counts. This sequence joins TRBV28 and TRBJ2-5; D ambiguous. The length of the CDR3 is 15 residues. Per the germline V gene, CDR1 is MDHEN and CDR2 is SYDVKM. Trimming cost V 4 bases and J 1 base, with 13 bases left between them. The CDR3 nucleotides read TGTGCCAGCAGTTCCCCGAGTTATCCCCAAGAGACCCAGTACTTC. Its protein product is CASSSPSYPQETQYF.

This clonotype was seen repeatedly, ten times or more. The genes are TRBV18 and TRBJ2-3; the D gene is possibly TRBD1 (6 bases). Trimming removed 2 bases from V and 6 bases from J, with 18 bases in between. Germline V gene sequence: CDR1 KGHSH, CDR2 LQKENI. This CDR3 has 16 amino acids. The CDR3 bases are TGTGCCAGCTCACCAGCTTCAGCAGGGGCGAGGGATACGCAGTATTTT. Its translation: CASSPASAGARDTQYF.

This clonotype has a handful of counts. This chain joins TRBV6-1 and TRBJ2-4; the match to TRBD1 covers 7 bases. Looked up from germline, CDR1 is MNHNS and CDR2 is SASEGT. With 6 bases clipped from V and 4 bases from J, the junction kept 6 bases outside the gene matches. The CDR3 spans 14 residues. The CDR3 DNA is TGTGCCAGCAGACCCCCGGGACAGAAAAACATTCAGTACTTC. Translated: CASRPPGQKNIQYF.

This chain links TRBV5-6 with TRBJ1-2; maybe TRBD1 (6 bases). Germline V gene sequence: CDR1 SGHDT, CDR2 YYEEEE. The CDR3 extends over 15 amino acids. Between the trimmed V and J ends, which lost 4 bases and 2 bases, there was a span of 15 bases. The CDR3, as DNA: TGTGCCAGCAGCATTGTCGGTACAGGGAACTATGGCTACACCTTC. This sequence encodes CASSIVGTGNYGYTF.

The chain joins TRBV4-1 to TRBJ2-7, with 8 bases that match TRBD1. Germline V gene sequence: CDR1 MGHRA, CDR2 YSYEKL. CDR3 length: 17 amino acids. V lost 0 bases to trimming and J lost 0 bases; unmatched junction nucleotides: 7. The chain's CDR3 is CASSQDASGQGSYEQYF. The CDR3 DNA reads as TGCGCCAGCAGCCAAGACGCCTCCGGACAGGGCTCCTACGAGCAGTACTTC.

Ten or more counts support this clonotype. CDR3 amino acids: CASSHSGNTEAFF. Here the CDR3 DNA reads TGCGCCAGCAGCCACAGTGGGAACACTGAAGCTTTCTTT. This chain connects TRBV4-3 to TRBJ1-1; no definite D call. Deletions cut 3 bases from V and 1 base from J, with 6 bases between. The CDR3 is 13 residues long. Looked up from germline, CDR1 is LGHNA and CDR2 is YSLEER.

On this clonotype itself: Given a much more abundant clone one base away, this may be a read error. This chain connects TRBV10-3 to TRBJ2-1; 8 nucleotides line up with TRBD2. This CDR3 has 15 amino acids. Germline loops: CDR1 ENHRY, CDR2 SYGVKD. The chain's CDR3 is CAISEAGGEYNEQLF. The CDR3 nucleotides read TGTGCCATCAGTGAGGCGGGAGGAGAGTACAATGAGCAGCTCTTC.

This clonotype was detected many times. This rearrangement joins TRBV6-1 to TRBJ2-1; TRBD2 is a possible D gene (7 bases). Germline-derived CDR1 and CDR2 are MNHNS and SASEGT. Between the trimmed V and J ends, which lost 11 bases and 5 bases, there was a span of 16 bases. The CDR3 spans 13 residues. CDR3 residues: CALGGGPDNEQFF. CDR3 sequence (DNA): TGTGCCCTAGGGGGAGGGCCCGACAATGAGCAGTTCTTC.

As for this clonotype: Since a much larger clone is just one base distant, this may be a read error. CDR3 sequence reads: CACSSATYQPQHF. In DNA form, the CDR3 reads TGTGCCTGCAGTTCGGCGACTTATCAGCCCCAGCATTTT. This rearrangement joins TRBV30 to TRBJ1-5; D remains ambiguous. Trimming left V 6 bases short and J 5 bases short, with 14 bases between. This CDR3 spans 13 amino acids. The V gene's germline CDR1 is GTSNPN and CDR2 SVGIG (reference sequence).

This clonotype was seen ten or more times. CDR3 residues: CASSLEDWISYEQYF. The CDR3 nucleotides are TGTGCCAGCAGCCTAGAGGACTGGATCTCCTACGAGCAGTACTTC. J is TRBJ2-7 and V is TRBV7-8; tentative D call: TRBD2 (5 bases). Germline CDR1 is SGHVS and CDR2 is FQNEAQ. CDR3 length: 15 residues. Trimming left V 5 bases short and J 0 bases short, with 14 bases between. Looking up the rest from reference TRBV7-8 and TRBJ2-7 gives the full variable domain: GAGVSQSPRYKVAKRGQDVALRCDPISGHVSLFWYQQALGQGPEFLTYFQNEAQLDKSGLPSDRFFAERPEGSVSTLKIQRTQQEDSAVYLCASSLEDWISYEQYFGPGTRLTVT.